The next 7 T cell receptor beta chains were all read from a single sample in a study of shared clonotypes between healthy human individuals (dated by TCRdb to 2019 to 2021). The library was generated by the immunoSEQ multiplex PCR assay. TCRdb retrieved this table from immuneACCESS and kept in-frame rearrangements only. Not all clones are present; in checked studies, unresolved V genes account for under half, and no reason is known for the remainder. Recorded for this sample are approximately 470,000 clones; approximately 78% of them occurred a single time. The top ten hold around 12% of the sample. The sequencing input was PBMCs. The receptor set was obtained from a woman in her 40s in good health. Some clones in this sample may be carry-over from other donors' samples.

The gene calls are TRBV7-2 and TRBJ2-1, with D perhaps assigned TRBD1 or TRBD2 (5 bases each). The V gene lost 4 bases and the J gene lost 12 bases, with 19 bases spanning the gap. The CDR3 runs 14 residues. Germline V gene data show CDR1 as SGHTA and CDR2 as FQGNSA. The CDR3 loop reads CASSSSGPTERQFF. The CDR3 DNA is TGTGCCAGCAGCTCCTCGGGGCCCACGGAGAGGCAGTTCTTC. Drawing the rest from reference TRBV7-2 and TRBJ2-1, the complete variable domain is GAGVSQSPSNKVTEKGKDVELRCDPISGHTALYWYRQSLGQGLEFLIYFQGNSAPDKSGLPSDRFSAERTGGSVSTLTIQRTQQEDSAVYLCASSSSGPTERQFFGPGTRLTVL.

This sequence joins TRBV6-4 and TRBJ1-5; weak D call: TRBD1 (6 bases). Germline CDR1 reads MRHNA; CDR2 reads SNTAGT. The CDR3 loop spans 10 amino acids. Trimming pared 7 bases from V and 11 bases from J, leaving 9 bases between. CDR3 sequence reads: CASIQGTQHF. DNA of the CDR3: TGTGCCAGCATCCAGGGGACCCAGCATTTT.

At least ten counts were recorded for this clone. Written as DNA, the CDR3 is TGTGCCAGCATTAGCGGGAGGACGTCAGATGAGCAGTTCTTC. Amino acid sequence: CASISGRTSDEQFF. V usage is TRBV2 and J usage is TRBJ2-1; 10 positions match TRBD2. Germline loops: CDR1 SNHLY, CDR2 FYNNEI. The CDR3 has 14 residues. The trim removed 7 bases at V and 8 bases at J, leaving 8 bases unmatched.

The chain is built from TRBV30 and TRBJ2-5, with 7 bases matching TRBD2. V was pared by 5 bases and J by 7 bases, with 13 bases of the junction left unmatched. Germline V lookup: CDR1 GTSNPN, CDR2 SVGIG (reference sequence). This CDR3 has 14 residues. The CDR3 DNA sequence: TGTGCCTGGGCCCAAACTAGCGCTGGGGGGACCCAGTACTTC. Translated: CAWAQTSAGGTQYF.

This chain connects TRBV18 to TRBJ2-7, with D unclear. CDR1 is KGHSH and CDR2 is LQKENI in the germline V gene. This CDR3 has 14 amino acids. V was cut by 3 bases and J by 0 bases, with 9 bases left in between. As DNA, the CDR3 is TGTGCCAGCTCACCGTACACAAGCTCCTACGAGCAGTACTTC. This gives the protein CASSPYTSSYEQYF.

This clone has a count of ten or more. The chain links TRBV7-2 to TRBJ2-7; 7 bases line up with TRBD2. CDR3 length equals 14 residues. The V and J ends lost 1 base and 4 bases, in that order; junction bases with no gene match: 4. In germline, CDR1 is SGHTA, CDR2 FQGNSA. This CDR3 is CASSLDSGTYEQYF. CDR3 sequence (DNA): TGTGCCAGCAGCTTAGACAGCGGGACGTACGAGCAGTACTTC.

The sample holds one count of this clone. The V gene is TRBV28, the J gene TRBJ1-2, with 9 bases identical to TRBD1. The length of the CDR3 is 12 residues. CDR1 and CDR2 from the germline V gene are MDHEN and SYDVKM. V trimming: 6 bases; J trimming: 8 bases; junction bases outside the gene matches: 4. The CDR3, as DNA: TGTGCCAGCAGCAGGACAGGGGACGGCTACACCTTC. It translates to CASSRTGDGYTF.